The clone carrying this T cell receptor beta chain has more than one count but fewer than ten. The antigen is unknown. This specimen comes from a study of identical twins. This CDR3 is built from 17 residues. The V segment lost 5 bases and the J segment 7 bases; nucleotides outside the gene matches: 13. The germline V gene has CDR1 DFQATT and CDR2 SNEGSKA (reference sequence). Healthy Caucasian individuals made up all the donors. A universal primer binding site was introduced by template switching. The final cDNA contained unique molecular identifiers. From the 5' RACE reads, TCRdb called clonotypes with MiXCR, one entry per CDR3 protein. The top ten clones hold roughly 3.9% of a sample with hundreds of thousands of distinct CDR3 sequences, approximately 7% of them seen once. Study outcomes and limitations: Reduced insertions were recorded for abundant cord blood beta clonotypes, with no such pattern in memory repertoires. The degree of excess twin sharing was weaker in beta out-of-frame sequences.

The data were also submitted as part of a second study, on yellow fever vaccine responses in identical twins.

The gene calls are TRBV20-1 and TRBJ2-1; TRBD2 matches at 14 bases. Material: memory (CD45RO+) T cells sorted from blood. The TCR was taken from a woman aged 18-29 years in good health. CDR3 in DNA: TGCAGTGCTCCCGGGACTAGCGGGAGTTGGGGTTGGAATGAGCAGTTCTTC. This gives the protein CSAPGTSGSWGWNEQFF.